The 19 T cell receptor beta chains below come from one sample, sequenced in a study of blood T cell repertoires in COVID-19. TCRdb's copy holds only in-frame clones and misses some; the assay was immunoSEQ multiplex PCR. The profile shows 250,000 or so clones, approximately 86% of them singletons. Sequencing input: peripheral blood. The receptors come from a man aged 35-49 years with active or convalescent COVID-19.

The V and J genes are TRBV19 and TRBJ2-7, with 10 bases matching TRBD2. Trimming took 4 bases from V and 4 from J; bases not matched to a gene: 4. There are 14 residues in the CDR3. CDR1 is LNHDA and CDR2 is SQIVND in the germline V gene (reference sequence). The CDR3 DNA reads TGTGCCAGTAGTACTAGCGGGAGTGAATACGAGCAGTACTTC. It codes for CASSTSGSEYEQYF.

J is TRBJ1-2 and V is TRBV20-1; D may be TRBD1 (5 bases). CDR3 length equals 12 residues. Germline V gives CDR1 DFQATT, CDR2 SNEGSKA (reference sequence). Trimming shortened V by 3 bases and J by 6 bases, and 11 bases separated the two germline ends. The chain's CDR3 is CSASESGNGYTF. Written as DNA, the CDR3 is TGCAGTGCTAGTGAGTCAGGGAATGGCTACACCTTC.

The rearrangement joins TRBV19 to TRBJ2-7; D gene unclear. Germline CDR1 reads LNHDA; CDR2 reads SQIVND (reference sequence). CDR3 length equals 14 residues. Trimming took off 2 bases at V and 0 bases at J, with 8 bases between the two ends. CDR3 region: CASSISLSSYEQYF. CDR3 coding DNA: TGTGCCAGTAGTATAAGTCTGAGCTCCTACGAGCAGTACTTC. Filled out from reference TRBV19 and TRBJ2-7, the complete variable domain reads DGGITQSPKYLFRKEGQNVTLSCEQNLNHDAMYWYRQDPGQGLRLIYYSQIVNDFQKGDIAEGYSVSREKKESFPLTVTSAQKNPTAFYLCASSISLSSYEQYFGPGTRLTVT.

In this sample, this clone turned up once. This chain connects TRBV28 to TRBJ1-1; D unresolved. Germline CDR1 and CDR2: MDHEN and SYDVKM. The CDR3 spans 14 residues. Deletions cut 6 bases from V and 1 base from J, with 12 bases between. This CDR3 is CASSRKEPNTEAFF. The CDR3 DNA reads TGTGCCAGCAGCCGAAAGGAGCCGAACACTGAAGCTTTCTTT.

The chain carries TRBV6-5 and TRBJ1-4, with 10 bases identical to TRBD1. This CDR3 has 14 residues. Germline loops: CDR1 MNHEY, CDR2 SVGAGI. The junction had 7 bases not matched to a gene; V was cut back by 7 bases and J by 8 bases. This chain's CDR3 is CASIQTGGREKLFF. The CDR3 nucleotides read TGTGCCAGCATTCAGACAGGGGGCCGGGAAAAACTGTTTTTT.

The genes are TRBV5-6 and TRBJ1-1; D may be TRBD1 (6 bases). Trimming stripped 0 bases from V and 7 bases from J, with 19 bases between. The CDR3 is 16 amino acids. CDR1 and CDR2 (germline): SGHDT, YYEEEE. The CDR3 DNA is TGTGCCAGCAGCTTGGGGCTACAGGGAGGGGGACTTGAAGCTTTCTTT. Its translation: CASSLGLQGGGLEAFF. Full variable domain (outside the CDR3, taken from reference TRBV5-6 and TRBJ1-1): DAGVTQSPTHLIKTRGQQVTLRCSPKSGHDTVSWYQQALGQGPQFIFQYYEEEERQRGNFPDRFSGHQFPNYSSELNVNALLLGDSALYLCASSLGLQGGGLEAFFGQGTRLTVV.

The rearrangement uses TRBV7-9 and TRBJ1-6; 8 positions match TRBD1. V dropped 2 bases and J dropped 9; count of bases not matched to a gene: 6. The germline V gene encodes CDR1 SEHNR and CDR2 FQNEAQ (reference sequence). There are 15 residues in the CDR3. The CDR3 spells CASSLTTGGVSPLHF. DNA of the CDR3: TGTGCCAGCAGCTTAACCACAGGGGGGGTTTCACCCCTCCACTTT.

The V and J genes are TRBV5-6 and TRBJ2-3, with 13 bases identical to TRBD2. Trimming cost V 2 bases and J 4 bases; bases outside gene matches: 1. The CDR3 is made up of 15 amino acids. CDR1 is SGHDT, CDR2 YYEEEE, per germline. CDR3 in amino acids: CASSFGLAGADTQYF. In nucleotides, the CDR3 is TGTGCCAGCAGCTTCGGACTAGCGGGAGCAGATACGCAGTATTTT.

The chain uses TRBV19 and TRBJ2-2; 11 bases align to TRBD1. Germline-derived CDR1 and CDR2 are LNHDA and SQIVND (reference sequence). V shed 6 bases and J 8 bases; nucleotides not matched to a gene: 17. The CDR3 extends over 18 amino acids. CDR3 DNA sequence: TGTGCCAGTAGGACCCAGGGGACAGGGGGGACCCACGGAGGGGAGCTGTTTTTT. Amino acid sequence: CASRTQGTGGTHGGELFF.

CDR3 in DNA: TGTGCCAGCAGCCAGGGTACATTTAACATTCAGTACTTC. Translation gives CASSQGTFNIQYF. V usage is TRBV12-3 or TRBV12-4 and J usage is TRBJ2-4; D perhaps matches TRBD1 (5 bases). Trimming removed 6 bases from V and 7 bases from J, with 13 bases in between. The CDR3 is 13 residues long.

Only one count was recorded for this clone. The V call is TRBV7-3, the J call TRBJ2-1, with 10 bases fitting TRBD2. V shed 5 bases, J shed 4 bases, and the junction held 11 bases outside the gene matches. This CDR3 spans 17 amino acids. Germline loops: CDR1 SGHTA, CDR2 FQGTGA. CDR3 residues: CASSLRRRTSGYNEQFF. In DNA, the CDR3 is TGTGCCAGCAGCCTGCGCAGAAGGACTAGCGGTTACAATGAGCAGTTCTTC. The variable domain in full, completed from reference TRBV7-3 and TRBJ2-1, reads GAGVSQTPSNKVTEKGKYVELRCDPISGHTALYWYRQSLGQGPEFLIYFQGTGAADDSGLPNDRFFAVRPEGSVSTLKIQRTERGDSAVYLCASSLRRRTSGYNEQFFGPGTRLTVL.

This sequence joins TRBV3-1 (or the pseudogene TRBV3-2) and TRBJ1-6; TRBD1 matches at 8 bases. The CDR3 sequence is 13 residues long. The germline CDR1 and CDR2 sequences are LGHDT and YNNKEL (reference sequence). V trimming: 6 bases; J trimming: 8 bases; junction bases outside the gene matches: 3. For the CDR3, the DNA is TGTGCCAGCAGTCAGGGGGCCTATTCACCCCTCCACTTT. It yields the protein CASSQGAYSPLHF.

This sequence joins TRBV5-4 and TRBJ2-4; D is perhaps TRBD1 (6 bases). V lost 0 bases and J lost 6, with 10 bases in between. The CDR3 runs 14 residues. Germline CDR1 is SGHNT and CDR2 is YYREEE (reference sequence). The CDR3 DNA sequence: TGTGCCAGCAGCTTGGGGACAGAACTAAACATTCAGTACTTC. Protein: CASSLGTELNIQYF.

The rearrangement links TRBV7-3 to TRBJ1-3; D is uncertain. From germline, CDR1 is SGHTA and CDR2 FQGTGA. The CDR3 runs 12 residues. V was clipped by 4 bases and J by 4 bases, with 5 bases between them. The CDR3 region has the DNA TGTGCCAGCAGCTCCCAGGGAAACACCATATATTTT. It specifies CASSSQGNTIYF.

This chain uses TRBV2 with TRBJ2-1; D is possibly TRBD1 (6 bases). This CDR3 spans 16 amino acids. With 3 bases removed from V and 6 bases from J, the gap between germline ends came to 18 bases. CDR1 and CDR2 (germline): SNHLY, FYNNEI. The CDR3 nucleotides read TGTGCCAGCAGTGATTGGGGGCTAGGGATGGTCAATGAGCAGTTCTTC. Protein: CASSDWGLGMVNEQFF.

The genes are TRBV14 and TRBJ1-1; D ambiguous. V lost 1 base and J lost 0, with 12 bases in between. Germline lookup yields CDR1 SGHDN and CDR2 FVKESK. The length of the CDR3 is 16 residues. The CDR3 is CASSQGGATMNTEAFF. The CDR3 nucleotides are TGTGCCAGCAGCCAAGGCGGAGCCACGATGAACACTGAAGCTTTCTTT.

The genes are TRBV6-5 and TRBJ2-2, with 8 bases aligning to TRBD1. Trimming cost V 3 bases and J 1 base; bases outside gene matches: 1. The CDR3 has 15 residues. In germline, CDR1 is MNHEY, CDR2 SVGAGI. Written as DNA, the CDR3 is TGTGCCAGCAGTTATGGGACAGGGAACACCGGGGAGCTGTTTTTT. Residues: CASSYGTGNTGELFF.

This clone was counted a single time. This chain joins TRBV11-3 and TRBJ2-7, with 8 nucleotides matching TRBD1. The V gene's germline CDR1 is SGHNT and CDR2 YENEEA. This CDR3 region has 14 residues. V shed 1 base, J shed 4 bases, and the junction held 3 bases outside the gene matches. The CDR3 spells CASSLGTGIYEQYF. For the CDR3, the DNA is TGTGCCAGCAGCTTAGGGACAGGGATTTACGAGCAGTACTTC.

The gene calls are TRBV7-9 and TRBJ2-2; 8 bases are shared with TRBD2. Per the germline V gene, CDR1 is SEHNR and CDR2 is FQNEAQ (reference sequence). This CDR3 is built from 14 residues. The V gene end was trimmed by 4 bases and the J gene end by 4 bases; junction bases not matched to a gene: 2. The CDR3 bases are TGTGCCAGCAGCTCCGGGGGGGCCACCGGGGAGCTGTTTTTT. It is translated as CASSSGGATGELFF.